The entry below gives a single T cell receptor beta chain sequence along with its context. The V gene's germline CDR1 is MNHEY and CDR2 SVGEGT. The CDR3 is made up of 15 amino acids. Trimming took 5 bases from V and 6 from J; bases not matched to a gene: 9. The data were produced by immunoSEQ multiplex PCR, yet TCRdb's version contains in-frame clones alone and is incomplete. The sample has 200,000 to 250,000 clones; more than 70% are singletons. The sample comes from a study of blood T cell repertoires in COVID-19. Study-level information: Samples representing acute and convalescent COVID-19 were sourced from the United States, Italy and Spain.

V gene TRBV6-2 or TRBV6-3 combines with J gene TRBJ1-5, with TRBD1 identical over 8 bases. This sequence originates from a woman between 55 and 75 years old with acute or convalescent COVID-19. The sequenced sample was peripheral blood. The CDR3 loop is CASSGTTGAVQPQHF. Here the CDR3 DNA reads TGTGCCAGCAGTGGAACGACAGGGGCGGTTCAGCCCCAGCATTTT.